The T cell receptor (beta chain) described here comes from a study of shared clonotypes between healthy human individuals. The germline V gene encodes CDR1 GTSNPN and CDR2 SVGIG (reference sequence). There are 14 residues in the CDR3. With 0 bases clipped from V and 7 bases from J, the junction kept 6 bases outside the gene matches. This clone was seen a few times. This table comes from immunoSEQ multiplex PCR, and its TCRdb copy is limited to in-frame clones, with some not included. The sample comprises about 1 million clones, under 80% of which are singletons, and around 1.5% rests with the top ten.

The sequence derives from a man aged 18-30 years in good health. The chain uses TRBV30 and TRBJ1-1; 9 positions agree with TRBD1. The sample was memory CD4+ T cells sorted from blood. The subset denotes: CD45RA-negative fraction. The CDR3 nucleotides read TGTGCCTGGAGTGTACCGAGACAGGGGGTTGAAGCTTTCTTT. Translating it yields CAWSVPRQGVEAFF.